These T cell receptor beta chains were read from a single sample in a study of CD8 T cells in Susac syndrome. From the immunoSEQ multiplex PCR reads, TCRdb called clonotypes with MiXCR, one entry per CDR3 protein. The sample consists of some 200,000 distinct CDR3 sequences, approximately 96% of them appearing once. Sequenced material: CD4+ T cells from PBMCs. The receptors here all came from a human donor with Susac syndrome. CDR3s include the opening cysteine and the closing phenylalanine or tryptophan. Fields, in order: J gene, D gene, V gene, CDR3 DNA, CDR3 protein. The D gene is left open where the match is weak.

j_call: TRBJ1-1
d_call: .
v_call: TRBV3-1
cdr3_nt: TGTGCCAGCAGCGTTACAGTGAACACTGAAGCTTTCTTT
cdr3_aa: CASSVTVNTEAFF

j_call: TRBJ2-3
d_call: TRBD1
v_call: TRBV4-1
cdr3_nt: TGCGCCAGCAGCCAAGGGGACAGGGATTCCACAGATACGCAGTATTTT
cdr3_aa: CASSQGDRDSTDTQYF

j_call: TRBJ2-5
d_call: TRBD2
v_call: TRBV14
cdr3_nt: TGTGCCAGCAGCCAGCCGGGACTAGGTGGAGAGACCCAGTACTTC
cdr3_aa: CASSQPGLGGETQYF

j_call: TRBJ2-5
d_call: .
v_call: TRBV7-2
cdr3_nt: TGTGCCAGCAGCTCCCCTAAAGAGACCCAGTACTTC
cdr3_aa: CASSSPKETQYF

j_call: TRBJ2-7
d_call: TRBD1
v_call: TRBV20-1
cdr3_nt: TGCAGTGCCTTGGGACAGAGGTCCTACGAGCAGTACTTC
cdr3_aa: CSALGQRSYEQYF

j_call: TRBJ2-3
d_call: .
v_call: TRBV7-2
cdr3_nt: TGTGCCAGCAGCTTAGCGCGGGACCGACCGCAGTATTTT
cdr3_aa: CASSLARDRPQYF

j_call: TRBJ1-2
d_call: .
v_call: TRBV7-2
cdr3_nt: TGTGCCAGCATCCGAAGGGCTTTTTGGCAGAGTGGCTACACCTTC
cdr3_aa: CASIRRAFWQSGYTF

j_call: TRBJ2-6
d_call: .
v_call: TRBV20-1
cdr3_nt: TGCAGTGCTAGTGGTGTAGGGGCCAACGTCCTGACTTTC
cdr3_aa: CSASGVGANVLTF

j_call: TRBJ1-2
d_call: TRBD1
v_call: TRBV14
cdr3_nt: TGTGCCAGCAGCCACTCACAGGGGGCGCGGGGTGGCTACACCTTC
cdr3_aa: CASSHSQGARGGYTF

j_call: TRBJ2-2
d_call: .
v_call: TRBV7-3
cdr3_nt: TGTGCCAGCAGCTGGGGGGGGCCCACCGGGGAGCTGTTTTTT
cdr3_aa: CASSWGGPTGELFF